This TCR beta chain was sequenced for a study of sequential checkpoint blockade in melanoma. Study context: Arm A got nivolumab then ipilimumab; arm B the reverse, 1:1. After both sequences, patients received maintenance nivolumab.

TCRdb keeps only in-frame clones here, not all; method: immunoSEQ multiplex PCR. The sample records around 26,000 clones, 75% to 80% being singletons. The length of the CDR3 is 15 residues. Germline assignment: CDR1 SGHAT and CDR2 FQDESV (reference sequence). Trimming took off 0 bases at V and 5 bases at J, with 12 bases between the two ends. Treatment described: randomized to nivolumab then ipilimumab (arm A) or the reverse (arm B). From thawed PBMCs, live CD3+CD8+ cells negative for CD19 and CD56 were sorted. This clonotype was sampled from a human donor with melanoma. Sequenced here: CD8+ T cells sorted from blood (inferred from file names), sampled from a patient given nivolumab and ipilimumab in sequence. V is TRBV11-1 and J is TRBJ2-3, with D possibly TRBD2 on 6 matching bases. CDR3 in amino acids: CASSLARGSGDTQYF. The DNA of the CDR3 is TGTGCCAGCAGCTTAGCGCGGGGTAGCGGAGATACGCAGTATTTT.